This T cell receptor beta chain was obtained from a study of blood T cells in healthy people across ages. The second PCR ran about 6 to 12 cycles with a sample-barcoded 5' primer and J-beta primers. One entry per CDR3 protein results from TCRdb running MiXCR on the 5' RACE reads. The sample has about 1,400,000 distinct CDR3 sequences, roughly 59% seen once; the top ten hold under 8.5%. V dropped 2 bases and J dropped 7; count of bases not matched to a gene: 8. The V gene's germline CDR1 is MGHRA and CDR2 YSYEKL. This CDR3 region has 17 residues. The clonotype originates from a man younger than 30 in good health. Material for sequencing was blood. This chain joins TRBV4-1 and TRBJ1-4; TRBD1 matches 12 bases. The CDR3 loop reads CASSQFGTGGLSEKLFF. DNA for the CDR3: TGCGCCAGCAGCCAATTCGGGACAGGGGGCCTGAGTGAAAAACTGTTTTTT.